This is a list of T cell receptor beta chains from one sample in a study of cytomegalovirus exposure and HLA in healthy donors. Clones were sequenced by immunoSEQ multiplex PCR, and TCRdb holds only the in-frame ones, with some missing. The sample has about 330,000 clones, 70% to 90% seen once; the top ten hold about 0.91%. Sequencing input: PBMCs. These receptors were taken from a woman between 18 and 29 years old in good health and CMV-seronegative. Each CDR3 is given with its conserved first and last residue. D genes are given only for firm matches. Some rows mark clone size as missing; the rest say once, few, many or name a class of expanded clone.

V	size	J	D	DNA	CDR3
TRBV5-6	-	TRBJ1-1	TRBD1	TGTGCCAGCAGCTCCGACAGGGCGATTCACACTGAAGCTTTCTTT	CASSSDRAIHTEAFF
TRBV10-3	-	TRBJ2-3	-	TGTGCCATCAGGCAGGGGTTGACAGATACGCAGTATTTT	CAIRQGLTDTQYF
TRBV7-2	-	TRBJ2-7	-	TGTGCCAGCAGCCTCAACAGGGTACCCGAGCAGTACTTC	CASSLNRVPEQYF
TRBV27	-	TRBJ1-5	TRBD1	TGTGCCAGCAGCTACAGGGGAGATCAGCCCCAGCATTTT	CASSYRGDQPQHF
TRBV5-4	-	TRBJ2-1	TRBD2	TGTGCCAGCAGCTTTAGCGGGAGAACCAACAATGAGCAGTTCTTC	CASSFSGRTNNEQFF
TRBV28	-	TRBJ2-7	-	TGTGCCAGCAGTTTAGCGATCTTCCAGCAGTACTTC	CASSLAIFQQYF
TRBV5-1	-	TRBJ1-4	-	TGCGCCAGCAGCTTGTGGGGGGGCTCCGAAAAACTGTTTTTT	CASSLWGGSEKLFF
TRBV4-3	once	TRBJ2-7	TRBD2	TGCGCCAGCAGCCCCCAGCGGGGCTCCTACGAGCAGTACTTC	CASSPQRGSYEQYF
TRBV7-2	-	TRBJ1-4	-	TGTGCCAGCAGCCACAGGGAACGGACTAATGAAAAACTGTTTTTT	CASSHRERTNEKLFF
TRBV11-2	-	TRBJ2-1	-	TGTGCCAGCTGCGATAAGGGGAATGGCTACAATGAGCAGTTCTTC	CASCDKGNGYNEQFF
TRBV7-9	-	TRBJ1-2	TRBD1	TGTGCCAGCAGCTTGGACAGGGCCTGGACTAACTATGGCTACACCTTC	CASSLDRAWTNYGYTF
TRBV6-6	-	TRBJ1-5	-	TGTGCCAGCAGTTACCCCACCGGGTATCAGCCCCAGCATTTT	CASSYPTGYQPQHF
TRBV2	-	TRBJ1-5	TRBD1	TGTGCCACGAAGGGACAGGGCCATAATCAGCCCCAGCATTTT	CATKGQGHNQPQHF
TRBV11-2	-	TRBJ2-7	-	TGTGCCAGCAGCTTAGGGTGGGGGCTCTACGAGCAGTACTTC	CASSLGWGLYEQYF
TRBV16	-	TRBJ1-5	-	TGTGCCAGCAGCATCCAGCGGAATCAGCCCCAGCATTTT	CASSIQRNQPQHF
TRBV6-1	-	TRBJ2-5	-	TGTGCCAGCAGTGAACAAAGGGAGGAGACCCAGTACTTC	CASSEQREETQYF
TRBV7-7	-	TRBJ2-5	TRBD2	TGTGCCAGCAGCTTAATGACTAGCGGGAGTTCAACCCAGTACTTC	CASSLMTSGSSTQYF
TRBV29-1	-	TRBJ1-3	TRBD1	TGCAGCGTTGAACACCCTCAGACAGGGGCTGGAAACACCATATATTTT	CSVEHPQTGAGNTIYF
TRBV5-1	few	TRBJ1-3	-	TGCGCCAGCAGCTTTAATGCTGGAGCTCCTGGAAACACCATATATTTT	CASSFNAGAPGNTIYF
TRBV7-6	-	TRBJ1-1	-	TGTGCCAGCAGCTTAGACAGGATGAACACTGAAGCTTTCTTT	CASSLDRMNTEAFF
TRBV18	-	TRBJ2-7	TRBD2	TGTGCCAGCTCACCAGGCCTAGCGGGAGTCAACGAGCAGTACTTC	CASSPGLAGVNEQYF
TRBV28	-	TRBJ2-1	-	TGTGCCAGCAGTTCAGGGTATGAGCAGTTCTTC	CASSSGYEQFF
TRBV27	-	TRBJ2-7	-	TGTGCCAGCAGTTTCGGATTGACAGGAAGTCGGTACGAGCAGTACTTC	CASSFGLTGSRYEQYF
TRBV30	once	TRBJ1-2	-	TGTGCCTGGAGTGTACAATCCGGGAACTATGGCTACACCTTC	CAWSVQSGNYGYTF
TRBV18	-	TRBJ2-7	TRBD2	TGTGCCAGCTCACCACTGCAAATTAGCGGGAGCCAGAGCTCCTACGAGCAGTACTTC	CASSPLQISGSQSSYEQYF
TRBV4-3	-	TRBJ1-1	-	TGCGCCAGCAGCGACTCGCGACAGGCGTACACTGAAGCTTTCTTT	CASSDSRQAYTEAFF
TRBV6-5	once	TRBJ1-5	-	TGTGCCAGCAGTTACTCGCCAGGGAATCAGCCCCAGCATTTT	CASSYSPGNQPQHF
TRBV28	-	TRBJ1-1	-	TGTGCCAGCACCTCTCGTGTGACAGAAGCTTTCTTT	CASTSRVTEAFF
TRBV28	-	TRBJ2-3	TRBD2	TGTGCCAGCAGTTCCGCGGGAGGGCCAACAGATACGCAGTATTTT	CASSSAGGPTDTQYF
TRBV5-6	once	TRBJ1-2	-	TGTGCCAGCAGCCCTTGGGGGACTCAAGGCTACACCTTC	CASSPWGTQGYTF
TRBV4-3	-	TRBJ2-5	TRBD2	TGCGCCAGCAGCCAAAGGGAGGGGTTTGAGACCCAGTACTTC	CASSQREGFETQYF
TRBV7-9	-	TRBJ1-2	-	TGTGCCAGCACCTCTCCTAGTGCGTTGGCTAACTATGGCTACACCTTC	CASTSPSALANYGYTF
TRBV7-2	-	TRBJ2-5	TRBD2	TGTGCCAGCAGCAGGGGACTAGCGGGAGGAGAGTACCAAGAGACCCAGTACTTC	CASSRGLAGGEYQETQYF
TRBV18	-	TRBJ1-1	-	TGTGCCAGCTCACCAACGACAGAGAACACTGAAGCTTTCTTT	CASSPTTENTEAFF
TRBV29-1	-	TRBJ2-7	-	TGCAGCGTTGATATAGCCTACGAGCAGTACTTC	CSVDIAYEQYF
TRBV25-1	-	TRBJ1-4	-	TGTGCCAGCAGTGAATTAGGCGGGCGAACTAATGAAAAACTGTTTTTT	CASSELGGRTNEKLFF
TRBV10-3	-	TRBJ2-3	TRBD2	TGTGCCATCAGTGTCTTCACTAGCGGGGTCGCAGATACGCAGTATTTT	CAISVFTSGVADTQYF
TRBV30	-	TRBJ2-3	TRBD1	TGTGCCTGGGACGCAGGGGACAGCCCAGATACGCAGTATTTT	CAWDAGDSPDTQYF
TRBV18	few	TRBJ2-5	-	TGTGCCAGCTCACCGCCCAGCCAAGAGACCCAGTACTTC	CASSPPSQETQYF
TRBV11-3	-	TRBJ2-7	TRBD1	TGTGCCAGCAGCCTCCGGACAGGGGGGAGCGAGCAGTACTTC	CASSLRTGGSEQYF
TRBV10-1	few	TRBJ2-7	TRBD1	TGCGCCAGCAGTGGGGATGGACAGGGGGCATACGAGCAGTACTTC	CASSGDGQGAYEQYF
TRBV18	-	TRBJ1-3	TRBD1	TGTGCCAGCGCGACAGGGATCAACTCTGGAAACACCATATATTTT	CASATGINSGNTIYF
TRBV28	-	TRBJ2-3	TRBD1	TGTGCCAGCAGCCCAGGACAGGGCACAGATACGCAGTATTTT	CASSPGQGTDTQYF
TRBV6-6	-	TRBJ2-5	-	TGTGCCAGCAGTTACTCCGGCCAGGGGACCCAGTACTTC	CASSYSGQGTQYF
TRBV6-5	-	TRBJ2-1	TRBD1	TGTGCCAGCAGTCGGGACAGCTACAATGAGCAGTTCTTC	CASSRDSYNEQFF
TRBV28	-	TRBJ2-2	-	TGTGCCAGCAGTTTAGCGGACACCGGGGAGCTGTTTTTT	CASSLADTGELFF
TRBV6-5	-	TRBJ2-3	TRBD1	TGTGCCAGCAGTTACGCAGGGGGCCATGGCACAGATACGCAGTATTTT	CASSYAGGHGTDTQYF
TRBV19	-	TRBJ2-7	TRBD1	TGTGCCGCCAGCCCGGGACAGGCGTCTAGCTACGAGCAGTACTTC	CAASPGQASSYEQYF
TRBV7-2	-	TRBJ2-7	TRBD2	TGTGCCAGCAGCCCAACTAGCGGCCAGACCTACGAGCAGTACTTC	CASSPTSGQTYEQYF